These 12 T cell receptor beta chains were sequenced from one sample in a study of cytomegalovirus exposure and HLA in healthy donors. The PCR contained 60 Vbeta and 13 Jbeta primers. The table came from immunoSEQ multiplex PCR; TCRdb's copy has only in-frame clones and leaves some out. Of approximately 120,000 clones listed, roughly 78% are singletons. Sequenced sample: PBMCs. The receptors here all came from a woman aged 40-49 years in good health and CMV-seronegative.

The V and J genes are TRBV29-1 and TRBJ2-2; D perhaps matches TRBD2 (6 bases). Trimming took off 4 bases at V and 5 bases at J, with 11 bases between the two ends. The germline CDR1 and CDR2 sequences are SQVTM and ANQGSEA. The CDR3 sequence is 13 residues long. The CDR3 loop is CSVARAGTGELFF. The CDR3 nucleotides are TGCAGCGTTGCCAGGGCGGGAACCGGGGAGCTGTTTTTT.

The J gene is TRBJ2-5, the V gene TRBV7-9, with D unclear. V lost 4 bases and J lost 1, with 10 bases in between. The CDR3 is 14 residues long. Germline-derived CDR1 and CDR2 are SEHNR and FQNEAQ (reference sequence). The CDR3 nucleotides read TGTGCCAGCAGCTCCCCGACAAGCCAAGAGACCCAGTACTTC. Translating gives CASSSPTSQETQYF.

This clone was recorded a few times. The V gene is TRBV7-2, the J gene TRBJ2-2; D perhaps matches TRBD1 (6 bases). Trimming pared 3 bases from V and 0 bases from J, leaving 8 bases between. The CDR3 totals 15 residues. The germline gives CDR1 SGHTA, CDR2 FQGNSA. The CDR3 sequence: CASSFRTANTGELFF. The CDR3 DNA follows: TGTGCCAGCAGCTTTAGGACAGCGAACACCGGGGAGCTGTTTTTT.

The CDR3 sequence: CASSRLLAVRYNEQFF. In nucleotides, the CDR3 is TGCGCCAGCAGCCGGCTACTAGCGGTCCGGTACAATGAGCAGTTCTTC. The chain has TRBV4-1 and TRBJ2-1, with 8 nucleotides matching TRBD2. Per germline, CDR1 MGHRA and CDR2 YSYEKL. V was pared by 4 bases and J by 4 bases, with 9 bases of the junction left unmatched. The CDR3 length is 16 residues.

V and J are TRBV19 and TRBJ1-2, with 9 bases that match TRBD1. J lost 2 bases, V lost 7 bases, and 5 bases had no gene match. Per the germline V gene, CDR1 is LNHDA and CDR2 is SQIVND (reference sequence). The CDR3 consists of 14 residues. The CDR3 loop is CASTADRGNYGYTF. The CDR3 DNA reads TGTGCCAGTACCGCGGACAGGGGAAACTATGGCTACACCTTC.

The V gene is TRBV11-2, the J gene TRBJ2-2; D perhaps matches TRBD2 (7 bases). V was pared by 5 bases and J by 2 bases, with 21 bases between. The CDR3 is 18 amino acids. The germline CDR1 and CDR2 sequences are SGHAT and FQNNGV. CDR3 DNA sequence: TGTGCCAGCAGCCCCAGTTGGGGGGGCCCCCGTAACACCGGGGAGCTGTTTTTT. It codes for CASSPSWGGPRNTGELFF.

The V call is TRBV7-9, the J call TRBJ2-4; D may be TRBD1 (5 bases). There are 14 residues in the CDR3. Germline CDR1 SEHNR, CDR2 FQNEAQ (reference sequence). V shed 3 bases and J shed 8 bases, with 14 bases lying between them. The CDR3 DNA reads TGTGCCAGCAGCTTCAGGGTGGAGTCGGACATTCAGTACTTC. Its protein is CASSFRVESDIQYF.

The rearrangement uses TRBV10-3 and TRBJ2-3; TRBD2 matches 13 bases. This CDR3 comprises 19 residues. CDR1 is ENHRY, CDR2 SYGVKD, per germline. J was trimmed by 0 bases and V by 3 bases; bases with no gene match: 9. The CDR3: CAISEHRTSGGRSTDTQYF. Written as DNA, the CDR3 is TGTGCCATCAGTGAACATAGGACTAGCGGGGGCCGTAGCACAGATACGCAGTATTTT.

This chain joins TRBV27 and TRBJ2-5; 10 nucleotides match TRBD2. This CDR3 contains 18 residues. J lost 0 bases, V lost 2 bases, and 9 bases had no gene match. CDR1 MNHEY and CDR2 SMNVEV come from the germline V gene (reference sequence). The CDR3 here is CASSLVSSGRPHQETQYF. CDR3 in DNA: TGTGCCAGCAGTTTAGTGTCTAGCGGGAGACCTCACCAAGAGACCCAGTACTTC.

The J gene is TRBJ2-1, the V gene TRBV11-3; possible D gene TRBD2, 5 bases. V was cut by 1 base and J by 5 bases, with 6 bases left in between. This CDR3 region has 13 residues. CDR1 is SGHNT, CDR2 YENEEA, per germline. The CDR3 protein is CASSLVGDNEQFF. The CDR3 DNA is TGTGCCAGCAGCTTAGTCGGGGACAATGAGCAGTTCTTC.

V is TRBV6-1 and J is TRBJ2-7, with D possibly TRBD1 on 6 matching bases. From germline, CDR1 is MNHNS and CDR2 SASEGT. This CDR3 has 14 residues. Deletions cut 2 bases from V and 2 bases from J, with 10 bases between. The CDR3 here is CASSETGYTYEQYF. Here the CDR3 DNA reads TGTGCCAGCAGTGAAACAGGGTACACCTACGAGCAGTACTTC.

V is TRBV7-9 and J is TRBJ2-7; 9 nucleotides line up with TRBD2. The CDR3 contains 14 residues. V shed 2 bases, J shed 5 bases, and the junction held 4 bases outside the gene matches. Germline CDR1 reads SEHNR; CDR2 reads FQNEAQ (reference sequence). DNA for the CDR3: TGTGCCAGCAGCTTAAGTAGCGGGAGTAACGAGCAGTACTTC. This sequence encodes CASSLSSGSNEQYF. Full variable domain (missing parts from reference TRBV7-9 and TRBJ2-7): DTGVSQNPRHKITKRGQNVTFRCDPISEHNRLYWYRQTLGQGPEFLTYFQNEAQLEKSRLLSDRFSAERPKGSFSTLEIQRTEQGDSAMYLCASSLSSGSNEQYFGPGTRLTVT.